This T cell receptor beta chain was identified during a study of vaccination effects on CD4 cells after COVID-19. Findings and limits, study-wide: Late in the post-vaccination period, infection-induced and vaccine-induced clones underwent marked clonal contraction.

This table comes from immunoSEQ multiplex PCR, and its TCRdb copy is limited to in-frame clones, with some not included. The sample gives around 50,000 clones, roughly 77% of which show up once; roughly 6% is in the top ten. As concerns this clone: What it recognizes is unknown.

Germline V gene data show CDR1 as SGHRS and CDR2 as YFSETQ. With 3 bases removed from V and 0 bases from J, the gap between germline ends came to 15 bases. There are 17 residues in the CDR3. Prior to sequencing, the ViraFEST assay stimulated PBMC with viral peptide pools, which expanded the antigen-specific CD4+ T cells. Researchers isolated CD4+ T cells once around 11 days of culture had elapsed. Between March and December 2020, the person had a SARS-CoV-2 infection that PCR confirmed. Approximately 2 million PBMC per well received about 10 IU/ml IL-2 and 8 to 10 ug/ml peptides in culture. This chain links TRBV5-1 with TRBJ2-2, with D maybe TRBD1 (6 bases). This TCR derives from a human donor who had a prior SARS-CoV-2 infection. The specimen comprised CD4+ T cells from PBMCs cultured with HIV peptides, sampled before COVID-19 vaccination. The subset: HIV-1 Nef peptide pool negative control/reference culture. CDR3 protein: CASSSNPGTTNTGELFF. CDR3 DNA sequence: TGCGCCAGCAGCTCCAACCCGGGGACAACGAACACCGGGGAGCTGTTTTTT. Based on the CDR3 plus reference TRBV5-1 and TRBJ2-2, the full variable domain is KAGVTQTPRYLIKTRGQQVTLSCSPISGHRSVSWYQQTPGQGLQFLFEYFSETQRNKGNFPGRFSGRQFSNSRSEMNVSTLELGDSALYLCASSSNPGTTNTGELFFGEGSRLTVL.